This T cell receptor (beta chain) appears in the sequencing data of a study of CD4 T cells in relation to SARS-CoV-2 and coronaviruses. The overall study: TCR beta CDR3s were sequenced after 10-day antigen culture of PBMCs. Whole-study findings and limits: Crossreactivity was assessed only for spike protein, not other viral proteins.

In the case of this clone: What it binds is unknown.

Sorted naive or memory CD4+ cells met CEF peptides for roughly 10 days. V shed 2 bases and J shed 2 bases, with 15 bases lying between them. Looked up from germline, CDR1 is KGHSH and CDR2 is LQKENI. CDR3 size: 17 residues. Measured with immunoSEQ multiplex PCR; TCRdb has only the in-frame clones, and not every one. The table includes about 36,000 clones, approximately 80% detected once. The TCR comes from an adult with COVID-19. The sequencing input was memory CD4+ T cells from PBMCs, cultured in vitro. This chain joins TRBV18 and TRBJ2-2, with D perhaps TRBD1 or TRBD2 (5 bases each). The CDR3 sequence: CASSPFSGPANTGELFF. The DNA for the CDR3 is TGTGCCAGCTCACCATTTTCGGGACCGGCTAACACCGGGGAGCTGTTTTTT.